The source of this T cell receptor (beta chain) is a study of cytomegalovirus exposure and HLA in healthy donors. Notes on the study in general: A missense variant in DCLRE1C was later tied to TCR beta V- and J-gene trimming. Common viral pathogens (according to a later analysis) appeared linked to several of the most significant clusters.

CDR3 length equals 18 residues. CDR1 SGHNT and CDR2 YYREEE come from the germline V gene (reference sequence). The V segment lost 9 bases and the J segment 0 bases; nucleotides outside the gene matches: 18. Amplification used 60 Vbeta primers and 13 Jbeta primers. Authors' analysis steps: Among the unique TCR beta chains that a later analysis counted, about 81 million in all, 10 million to 13 million were shared. The table came from immunoSEQ multiplex PCR; TCRdb's copy has only in-frame clones and leaves some out. V, J and clone size are taken as reported in that table, and D and trimming were inferred from the DNA itself. The sample yields under 200,000 clones, roughly 70% seen once. As to this clone: As yet, its antigen is unknown.

The chain uses TRBV5-4 and TRBJ2-3; 8 bases line up with TRBD2. Sequenced: PBMCs. The clonotype comes from a woman younger than 45 in good health and CMV-seronegative. The CDR3 DNA sequence: TGTGCCACTGAGAGCGGGGGAGTCCTCCGGGGTAGCACAGATACGCAGTATTTT. Protein sequence: CATESGGVLRGSTDTQYF.